The rows below give T cell receptor beta chains drawn from one sample of a study of cytomegalovirus exposure and HLA in healthy donors. Generated by immunoSEQ multiplex PCR, the TCRdb table keeps only in-frame clones and is missing some. This repertoire shows 130,000 or so clones, more than 60% found once; its top ten account for over 5%. The sample taken for sequencing was PBMCs. These receptors came from a woman aged 60-70 years in good health and CMV-seronegative. Both conserved end residues are part of each CDR3. A D gene is named only where the DNA matches it firmly. Size tells how often a clone was seen (once, few, many) or the class of an expanded clone, and some rows leave it out.

clone_size: -
d_call: TRBD1
v_call: TRBV19
j_call: TRBJ1-5
cdr3_nt: TGTGCCAGTAGTATAGGACAGGGGGTCGATCAGCCCCAGCATTTT
cdr3_aa: CASSIGQGVDQPQHF

clone_size: -
d_call: TRBD2
v_call: TRBV10-3
j_call: TRBJ2-3
cdr3_nt: TGTGCCACCAATCCTAGCGGGAGCACAGATACGCAGTATTTT
cdr3_aa: CATNPSGSTDTQYF

clone_size: -
d_call: TRBD1
v_call: TRBV6-6
j_call: TRBJ2-7
cdr3_nt: TGTGCCAGCAAAGATCCGACGGGACAGGGGGCGAAGGAGCAGTACTTC
cdr3_aa: CASKDPTGQGAKEQYF

clone_size: -
d_call: -
v_call: TRBV9
j_call: TRBJ2-2
cdr3_nt: TGTGCCAGCAGCGTAGTACAGGGAAACACCGGGGAGCTGTTTTTT
cdr3_aa: CASSVVQGNTGELFF

clone_size: -
d_call: TRBD2
v_call: TRBV28
j_call: TRBJ2-3
cdr3_nt: TGTGCCAGCAGTTTATCAGCGGGAGCTAGCACAGATACGCAGTATTTT
cdr3_aa: CASSLSAGASTDTQYF

clone_size: -
d_call: -
v_call: TRBV7-9
j_call: TRBJ2-5
cdr3_nt: TGTGCCAGCAGCTTAGGTTCAGGGCCGGAGACCCAGTACTTC
cdr3_aa: CASSLGSGPETQYF

clone_size: few
d_call: TRBD1
v_call: TRBV19
j_call: TRBJ2-7
cdr3_nt: TGTGCCAGTAGTGCACGGACAGGGAAAGGGGAGCAGTACTTC
cdr3_aa: CASSARTGKGEQYF

clone_size: few
d_call: TRBD1
v_call: TRBV29-1
j_call: TRBJ1-2
cdr3_nt: TGCAGCGTTGACGACAGGGACACCTTC
cdr3_aa: CSVDDRDTF

clone_size: -
d_call: -
v_call: TRBV6-1
j_call: TRBJ1-2
cdr3_nt: TGTGCCAGCAGTGAAGGGGGCCAGGGCCCCTATGGCTACACCTTC
cdr3_aa: CASSEGGQGPYGYTF

clone_size: -
d_call: -
v_call: TRBV19
j_call: TRBJ2-2
cdr3_nt: TGTGCCAGTAGTACAGGGCAGGGTTACGCCGGGGAGCTGTTTTTT
cdr3_aa: CASSTGQGYAGELFF

clone_size: -
d_call: -
v_call: TRBV9
j_call: TRBJ2-2
cdr3_nt: TGTGCCAGCAGCGCTAGGATCGGGGAGCTGTTTTTT
cdr3_aa: CASSARIGELFF

clone_size: -
d_call: TRBD1
v_call: TRBV19
j_call: TRBJ1-1
cdr3_nt: TGTGCCAGTAGTATACGAGGACAGGGGAACACTGAAGCTTTCTTT
cdr3_aa: CASSIRGQGNTEAFF

clone_size: -
d_call: TRBD1
v_call: TRBV7-2
j_call: TRBJ2-1
cdr3_nt: TGTGCCAGCAGCTCTACAGGGGGGAGTACATACAATGAGCAGTTCTTC
cdr3_aa: CASSSTGGSTYNEQFF

clone_size: -
d_call: TRBD1
v_call: TRBV5-4
j_call: TRBJ1-3
cdr3_nt: TGTGCCAGCAGCTTGGGTTTGGGACAGGGTGCTGGAAACACCATATATTTT
cdr3_aa: CASSLGLGQGAGNTIYF

clone_size: few
d_call: -
v_call: TRBV18
j_call: TRBJ1-6
cdr3_nt: TGTGCCAGCTCACCACGTGCCGGGGGGCCGGGACTGAATTCACCCCTCCACTTT
cdr3_aa: CASSPRAGGPGLNSPLHF

clone_size: -
d_call: -
v_call: TRBV18
j_call: TRBJ1-1
cdr3_nt: TGTGCCAGCTCACCGCTAGACAGCCTCAGCACTGAAGCTTTCTTT
cdr3_aa: CASSPLDSLSTEAFF

clone_size: -
d_call: -
v_call: TRBV19
j_call: TRBJ2-1
cdr3_nt: TGTGCCAGCGGACAAGGTTACAATGAGCAGTTCTTC
cdr3_aa: CASGQGYNEQFF

clone_size: -
d_call: TRBD2
v_call: TRBV12-5
j_call: TRBJ2-1
cdr3_nt: TGTGCTAGTGGTTTGGTACAGGAGGGACTAGCGGCCCTCAGCTCCTACAATGAGCAGTTCTTC
cdr3_aa: CASGLVQEGLAALSSYNEQFF

clone_size: -
d_call: TRBD2
v_call: TRBV11-2
j_call: TRBJ2-7
cdr3_nt: TGTGCCAGCAGCCCCCTTACCGGACTAGCGGGGTACGAGCAGTACTTC
cdr3_aa: CASSPLTGLAGYEQYF

clone_size: -
d_call: TRBD1
v_call: TRBV7-9
j_call: TRBJ1-2
cdr3_nt: TGTGCCAGCAGCGTCAGGACAGGTCGAGGCTACACCTTC
cdr3_aa: CASSVRTGRGYTF

clone_size: -
d_call: TRBD2
v_call: TRBV6-5
j_call: TRBJ2-3
cdr3_nt: TGTGCCAGCCGCGAGGCGGGGGGCACAGATACGCAGTATTTT
cdr3_aa: CASREAGGTDTQYF

clone_size: -
d_call: -
v_call: TRBV5-1
j_call: TRBJ2-3
cdr3_nt: TGCGCCAGCAGCTTGGTCAGGGTCGGAACAGATACGCAGTATTTT
cdr3_aa: CASSLVRVGTDTQYF

clone_size: -
d_call: TRBD2
v_call: TRBV5-1
j_call: TRBJ2-2
cdr3_nt: TGCGCCAGCAGCCCGAGTCCCCGACTAGCGGGGGGGAAGGCCGGGGAGCTGTTTTTT
cdr3_aa: CASSPSPRLAGGKAGELFF

clone_size: -
d_call: -
v_call: TRBV5-4
j_call: TRBJ2-6
cdr3_nt: TGTGCCAGCAGCCTACTCACTTCCTCTGGGGCCAACGTCCTGACTTTC
cdr3_aa: CASSLLTSSGANVLTF

clone_size: -
d_call: TRBD2
v_call: TRBV5-1
j_call: TRBJ2-1
cdr3_nt: TGCGCCAGCAGACCAGCGGGAGGACACAATGAGCAGTTCTTC
cdr3_aa: CASRPAGGHNEQFF

clone_size: -
d_call: -
v_call: TRBV2
j_call: TRBJ1-4
cdr3_nt: TGTGCCAGCAGAACGGACACTGCAACTAATGAAAAACTGTTTTTT
cdr3_aa: CASRTDTATNEKLFF

clone_size: -
d_call: -
v_call: TRBV28
j_call: TRBJ2-3
cdr3_nt: TGTGCCGGCCAACGAAGCGGGTGGAGCACAGATACGCAGTATTTT
cdr3_aa: CAGQRSGWSTDTQYF

clone_size: -
d_call: -
v_call: TRBV7-8
j_call: TRBJ1-1
cdr3_nt: TGTGCCAGCGCCGCGGATAGAAGTACTGAAGCTTTCTTT
cdr3_aa: CASAADRSTEAFF

clone_size: once
d_call: -
v_call: TRBV20-1
j_call: TRBJ1-1
cdr3_nt: TGCAGTGCTAGAGTCGGGGGGAAAGCTTTCTTT
cdr3_aa: CSARVGGKAFF

clone_size: few
d_call: TRBD2
v_call: TRBV9
j_call: TRBJ2-2
cdr3_nt: TGTGCCAGCAGCGTAGCGGGGGGTGCCACCGGGGAGCTGTTTTTT
cdr3_aa: CASSVAGGATGELFF

clone_size: few
d_call: TRBD1
v_call: TRBV2
j_call: TRBJ2-1
cdr3_nt: TGTGCCAGCAGTGAGAACAGGGGGTACAATGAGCAGTTCTTC
cdr3_aa: CASSENRGYNEQFF

clone_size: -
d_call: -
v_call: TRBV5-1
j_call: TRBJ1-4
cdr3_nt: TGCGCCAGCAGTGAACCCAACACGGGACTGTTTTTT
cdr3_aa: CASSEPNTGLFF

clone_size: -
d_call: TRBD2
v_call: TRBV5-1
j_call: TRBJ2-7
cdr3_nt: TGCGCCAGCAGCTTGACTAGCGGGGCCACCTACGAGCAGTACTTC
cdr3_aa: CASSLTSGATYEQYF

clone_size: once
d_call: TRBD1
v_call: TRBV28
j_call: TRBJ1-5
cdr3_nt: TGTGCCAGCAGGATATCCTCGACAGGGGTTCAGCCCCAGCATTTT
cdr3_aa: CASRISSTGVQPQHF

clone_size: -
d_call: -
v_call: TRBV7-6
j_call: TRBJ2-3
cdr3_nt: TGTGCCAGCAGCTTAGACGTCGTATTTCAGGGGACGCAGTATTTT
cdr3_aa: CASSLDVVFQGTQYF

clone_size: few
d_call: -
v_call: TRBV19
j_call: TRBJ2-6
cdr3_nt: TGTGCCAGTAGTAGACCCCAGGGGTCTGGGGCCAACGTCCTGACTTTC
cdr3_aa: CASSRPQGSGANVLTF

clone_size: few
d_call: TRBD2
v_call: TRBV6-1
j_call: TRBJ2-1
cdr3_nt: TGTGCCAGCAGTGCCCTAAGCGGGAGGAACAATGAGCAGTTCTTC
cdr3_aa: CASSALSGRNNEQFF